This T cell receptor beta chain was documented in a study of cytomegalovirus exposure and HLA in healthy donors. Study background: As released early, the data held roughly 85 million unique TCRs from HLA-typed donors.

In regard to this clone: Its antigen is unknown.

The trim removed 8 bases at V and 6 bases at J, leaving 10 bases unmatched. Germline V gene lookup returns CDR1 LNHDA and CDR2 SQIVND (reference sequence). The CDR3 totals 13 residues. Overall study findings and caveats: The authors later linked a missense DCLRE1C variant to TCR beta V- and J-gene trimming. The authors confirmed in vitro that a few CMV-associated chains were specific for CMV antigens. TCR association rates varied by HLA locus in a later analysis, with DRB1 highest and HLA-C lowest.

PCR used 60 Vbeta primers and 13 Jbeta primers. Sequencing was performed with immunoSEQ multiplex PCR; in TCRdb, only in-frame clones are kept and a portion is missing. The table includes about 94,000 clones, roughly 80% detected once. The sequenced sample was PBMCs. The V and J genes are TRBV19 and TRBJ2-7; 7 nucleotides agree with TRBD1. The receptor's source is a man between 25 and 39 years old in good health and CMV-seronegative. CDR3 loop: CASSGQWMFEQYF. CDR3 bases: TGTGCCAGTTCGGGACAGTGGATGTTCGAGCAGTACTTC.